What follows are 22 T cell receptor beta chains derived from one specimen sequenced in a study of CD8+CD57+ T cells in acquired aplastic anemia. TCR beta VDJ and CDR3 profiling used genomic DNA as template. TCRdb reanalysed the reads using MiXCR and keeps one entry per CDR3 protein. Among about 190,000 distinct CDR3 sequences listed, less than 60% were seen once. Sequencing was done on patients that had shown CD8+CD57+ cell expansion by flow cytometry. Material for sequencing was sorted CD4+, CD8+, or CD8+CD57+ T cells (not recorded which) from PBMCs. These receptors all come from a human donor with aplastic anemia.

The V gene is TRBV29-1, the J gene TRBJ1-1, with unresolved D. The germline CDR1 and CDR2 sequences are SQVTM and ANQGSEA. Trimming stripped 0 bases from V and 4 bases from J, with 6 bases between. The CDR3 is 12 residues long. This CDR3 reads CSVEDPTTEAFF. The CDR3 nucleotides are TGCAGCGTTGAAGATCCTACCACTGAAGCTTTCTTT.

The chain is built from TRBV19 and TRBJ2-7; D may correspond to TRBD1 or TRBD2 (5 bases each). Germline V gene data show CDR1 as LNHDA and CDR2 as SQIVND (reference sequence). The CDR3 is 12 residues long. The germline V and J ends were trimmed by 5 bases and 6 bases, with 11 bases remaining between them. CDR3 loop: CASSSGTPEQYF. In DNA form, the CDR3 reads TGTGCCAGTAGTTCCGGGACGCCCGAGCAGTACTTC.

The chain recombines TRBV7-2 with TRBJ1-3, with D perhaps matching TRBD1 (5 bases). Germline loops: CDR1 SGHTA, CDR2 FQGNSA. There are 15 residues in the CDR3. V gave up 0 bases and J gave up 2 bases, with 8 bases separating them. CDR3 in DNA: TGTGCCAGCAGCTTAGCGACAGTTCCTGGAAACACCATATATTTT. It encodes CASSLATVPGNTIYF.

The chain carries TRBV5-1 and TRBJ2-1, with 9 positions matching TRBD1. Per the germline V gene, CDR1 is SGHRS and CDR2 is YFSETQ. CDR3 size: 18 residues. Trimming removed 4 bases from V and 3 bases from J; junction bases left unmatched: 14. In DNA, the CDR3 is TGCGCCAGCAGCGAACCGACCACCGGGACAGGGAACTACAATGAGCAGTTCTTC. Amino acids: CASSEPTTGTGNYNEQFF.

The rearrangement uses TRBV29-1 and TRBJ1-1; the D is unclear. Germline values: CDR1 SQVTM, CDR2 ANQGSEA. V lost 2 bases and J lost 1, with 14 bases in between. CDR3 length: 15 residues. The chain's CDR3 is CSVERAGVPNTEAFF. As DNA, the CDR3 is TGCAGCGTTGAAAGGGCAGGTGTCCCGAACACTGAAGCTTTCTTT.

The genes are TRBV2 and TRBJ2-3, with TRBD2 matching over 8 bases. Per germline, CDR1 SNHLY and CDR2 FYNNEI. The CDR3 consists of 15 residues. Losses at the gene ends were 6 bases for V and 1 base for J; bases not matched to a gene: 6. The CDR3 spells CASSSAGLGTDTQYF. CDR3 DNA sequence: TGTGCCAGCAGCTCAGCGGGACTAGGCACAGATACGCAGTATTTT.

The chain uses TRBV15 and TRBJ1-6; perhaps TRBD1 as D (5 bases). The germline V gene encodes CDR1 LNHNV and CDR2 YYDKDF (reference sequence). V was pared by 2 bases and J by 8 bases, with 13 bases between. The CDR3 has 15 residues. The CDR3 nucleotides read TGTGCCACCAGCAGAACGGGACTGAGGGATTCACCCCTCCACTTT. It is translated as CATSRTGLRDSPLHF.

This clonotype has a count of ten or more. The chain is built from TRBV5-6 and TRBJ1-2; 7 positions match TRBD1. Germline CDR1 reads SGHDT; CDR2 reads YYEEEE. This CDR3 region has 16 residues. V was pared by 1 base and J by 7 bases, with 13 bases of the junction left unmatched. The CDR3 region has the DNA TGTGCCAGCAGCTTGCACAATACAGGGGCCGACGTTGGCTACACCTTC. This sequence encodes CASSLHNTGADVGYTF.

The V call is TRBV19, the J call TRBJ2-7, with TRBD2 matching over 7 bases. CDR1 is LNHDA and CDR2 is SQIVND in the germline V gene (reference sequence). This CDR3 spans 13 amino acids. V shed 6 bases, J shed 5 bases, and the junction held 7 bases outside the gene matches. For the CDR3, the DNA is TGTGCCAGTAGCGCGCGGGAGATCCACGAGCAGTACTTC. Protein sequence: CASSAREIHEQYF.

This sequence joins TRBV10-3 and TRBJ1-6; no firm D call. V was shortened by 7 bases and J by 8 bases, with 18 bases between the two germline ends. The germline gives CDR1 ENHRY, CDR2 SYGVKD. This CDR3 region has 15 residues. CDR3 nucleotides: TGTGCCATCAACGATCGTGCCGCCCGGGATTCACCCCTCCACTTT. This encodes CAINDRAARDSPLHF.

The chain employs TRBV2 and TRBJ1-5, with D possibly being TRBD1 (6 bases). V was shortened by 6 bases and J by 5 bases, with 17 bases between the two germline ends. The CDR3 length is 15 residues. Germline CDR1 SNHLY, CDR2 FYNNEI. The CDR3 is CASSGATGSDQPQHF. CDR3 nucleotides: TGTGCCAGCAGCGGGGCGACAGGATCGGATCAGCCCCAGCATTTT.

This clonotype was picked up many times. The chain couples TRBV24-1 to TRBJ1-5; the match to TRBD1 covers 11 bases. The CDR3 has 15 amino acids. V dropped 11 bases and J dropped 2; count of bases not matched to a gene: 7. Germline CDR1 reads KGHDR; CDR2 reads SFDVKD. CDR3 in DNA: TGTGCCAGGACAGGGGGCCAGTGGCGCAATCAGCCCCAGCATTTT. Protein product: CARTGGQWRNQPQHF.

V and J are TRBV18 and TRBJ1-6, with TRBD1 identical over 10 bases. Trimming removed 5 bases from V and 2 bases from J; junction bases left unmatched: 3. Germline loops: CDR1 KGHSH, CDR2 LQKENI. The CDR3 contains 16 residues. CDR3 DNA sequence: TGTGCCAGCTCATCTGGACAGGGGGCCTATAATTCACCCCTCCACTTT. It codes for CASSSGQGAYNSPLHF.

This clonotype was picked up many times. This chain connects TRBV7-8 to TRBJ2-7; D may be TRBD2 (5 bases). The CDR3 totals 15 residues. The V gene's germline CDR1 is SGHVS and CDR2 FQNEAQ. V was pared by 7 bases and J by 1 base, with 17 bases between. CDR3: CASNNGRGASYEQYF. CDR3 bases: TGTGCCAGCAACAATGGACGGGGAGCGTCCTACGAGCAGTACTTC.

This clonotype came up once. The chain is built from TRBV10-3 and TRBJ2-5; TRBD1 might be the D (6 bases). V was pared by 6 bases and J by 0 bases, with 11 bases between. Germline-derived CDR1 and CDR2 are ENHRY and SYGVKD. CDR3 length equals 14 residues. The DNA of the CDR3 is TGTGCCATCAGCTCCGGGACAAACCAAGAGACCCAGTACTTC. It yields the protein CAISSGTNQETQYF.

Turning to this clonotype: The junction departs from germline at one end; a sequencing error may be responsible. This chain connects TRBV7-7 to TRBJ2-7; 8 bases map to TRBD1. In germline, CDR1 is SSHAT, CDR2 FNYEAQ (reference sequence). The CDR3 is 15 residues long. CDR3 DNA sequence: TGTGCTAGCAGCTCGAGGACAGGGTCCTCGGGCGAGCAGTACTTC. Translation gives CASSSRTGSSGEQYF.

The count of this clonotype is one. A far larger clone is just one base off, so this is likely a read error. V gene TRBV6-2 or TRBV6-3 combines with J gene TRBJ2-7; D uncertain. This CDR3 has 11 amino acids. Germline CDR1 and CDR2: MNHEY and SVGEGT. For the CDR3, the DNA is TGTACCAGCAGCAAGTACTACGAGCAGTACTTC. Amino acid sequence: CTSSKYYEQYF.

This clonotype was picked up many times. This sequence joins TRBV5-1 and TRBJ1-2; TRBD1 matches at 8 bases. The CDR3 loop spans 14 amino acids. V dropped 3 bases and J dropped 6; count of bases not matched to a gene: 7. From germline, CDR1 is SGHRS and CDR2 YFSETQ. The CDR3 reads CASSWAGQGNGYTF. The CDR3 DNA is TGCGCCAGCAGCTGGGCCGGACAGGGAAATGGCTACACCTTC.

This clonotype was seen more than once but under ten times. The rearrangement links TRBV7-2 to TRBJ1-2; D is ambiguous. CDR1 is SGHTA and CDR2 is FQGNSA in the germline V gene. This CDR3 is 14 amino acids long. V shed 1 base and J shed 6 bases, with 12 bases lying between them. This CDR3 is CASSLVAGENGYTF. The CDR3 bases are TGTGCCAGCAGCTTAGTTGCTGGGGAGAATGGCTACACCTTC.

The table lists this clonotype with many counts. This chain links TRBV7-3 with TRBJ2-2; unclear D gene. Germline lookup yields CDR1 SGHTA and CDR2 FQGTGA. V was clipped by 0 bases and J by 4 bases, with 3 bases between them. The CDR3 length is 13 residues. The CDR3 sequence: CASSLTGTGELFF. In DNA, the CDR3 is TGTGCCAGCAGCTTAACCGGCACCGGGGAGCTGTTTTTT.

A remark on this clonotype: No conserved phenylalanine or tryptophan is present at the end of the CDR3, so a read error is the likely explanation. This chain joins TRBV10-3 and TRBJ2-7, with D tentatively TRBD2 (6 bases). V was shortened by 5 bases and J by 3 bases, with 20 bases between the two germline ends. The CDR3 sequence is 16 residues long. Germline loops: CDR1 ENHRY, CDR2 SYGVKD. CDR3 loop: CAISPVGGAQSYEQYS. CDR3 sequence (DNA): TGTGCCATCAGTCCGGTCGGCGGGGCCCAGAGCTACGAGCAGTACTCC.

The chain's CDR3 is CASSVLRQGSEQYF. In DNA, the CDR3 is TGTGCCAGCAGCGTTTTACGTCAGGGTAGCGAGCAGTACTTC. This chain connects TRBV25-1 to TRBJ2-7; possible D gene TRBD1, 5 bases. This CDR3 region has 14 residues. Trimming left V 6 bases short and J 6 bases short, with 18 bases between. Germline V gene sequence: CDR1 MGHDK, CDR2 SYGVNS.